The 10 T cell receptor beta chains in this list originate from one sample, sequenced in a study of T cell changes during pregnancy in multiple sclerosis. Clones were read by immunoSEQ multiplex PCR, and TCRdb kept only the in-frame ones, dropping some. Here the sample spans about 69,000 clones, roughly 90% being singletons. Sequences were derived from CD4+ T cells from peripheral blood mononuclear cells, sampled in the third trimester of pregnancy. The receptors were gathered from a female donor in good health, enrolled as a control in a pregnancy study.

This chain uses TRBV7-2 with TRBJ1-2; no reliable D call. CDR3 length equals 14 residues. Deletions cut 5 bases from V and 2 bases from J, with 12 bases between. Germline loops: CDR1 SGHTA, CDR2 FQGNSA. This CDR3 reads CASSSGSGNYGYTF. CDR3 sequence (DNA): TGTGCCAGCAGCAGCGGTTCAGGCAACTATGGCTACACCTTC. The whole variable domain, remainder taken from reference TRBV7-2 and TRBJ1-2, is GAGVSQSPSNKVTEKGKDVELRCDPISGHTALYWYRQSLGQGLEFLIYFQGNSAPDKSGLPSDRFSAERTGGSVSTLTIQRTQQEDSAVYLCASSSGSGNYGYTFGSGTRLTVV.

This clone appeared a single time. The V call is TRBV5-1, the J call TRBJ2-5; 7 bases agree with TRBD2. The ends lost 0 bases at V and 5 bases at J; junction bases unmatched: 4. The CDR3 has 14 amino acids. Germline V gene lookup returns CDR1 SGHRS and CDR2 YFSETQ. CDR3 nucleotide sequence: TGCGCCAGCAGCTTGGAGGTCGGGGGGGAGACCCAGTACTTC. Translated, it gives CASSLEVGGETQYF.

This rearrangement joins TRBV9 to TRBJ1-3; TRBD1 matches at 7 bases. This CDR3 is built from 15 residues. The V segment lost 4 bases and the J segment 0 bases; nucleotides outside the gene matches: 4. The germline CDR1 and CDR2 sequences are SGDLS and YYNGEE. As DNA, the CDR3 is TGTGCCAGCAGCAACCAGGGGGACTCTGGAAACACCATATATTTT. Protein sequence: CASSNQGDSGNTIYF.

The V and J genes are TRBV4-3 and TRBJ1-5, with 8 bases that match TRBD1. Germline V gives CDR1 LGHNA, CDR2 YSLEER. There are 18 residues in the CDR3. V was pared by 4 bases and J by 0 bases, with 11 bases of the junction left unmatched. The CDR3 DNA reads as TGCGCCAGCAGCCCAGGATTGAGACAGGGGAGTAGCAATCAGCCCCAGCATTTT. This encodes CASSPGLRQGSSNQPQHF.

This chain joins TRBV2 and TRBJ1-4, with D unresolved. The length of the CDR3 is 14 residues. Germline V lookup: CDR1 SNHLY, CDR2 FYNNEI. V gave up 5 bases and J gave up 7 bases, with 14 bases separating them. CDR3 in amino acids: CASSRESEGEKLFF. DNA of the CDR3: TGTGCCAGCAGTCGGGAGAGTGAGGGTGAAAAACTGTTTTTT. Variable domain in full (rest from reference TRBV2 and TRBJ1-4): EPEVTQTPSHQVTQMGQEVILRCVPISNHLYFYWYRQILGQKVEFLVSFYNNEISEKSEIFDDQFSVERPDGSNFTLKIRSTKLEDSAMYFCASSRESEGEKLFFGSGTQLSVL.

The rearrangement joins TRBV10-3 to TRBJ1-1; tentatively, D is TRBD1 (5 bases). Germline values: CDR1 ENHRY, CDR2 SYGVKD. Trimming took 5 bases from V and 0 from J, leaving 16 bases between them. The CDR3 is 16 residues long. In nucleotides, the CDR3 is TGTGCCATCAGTCTTGGAGGGGCTGGGATGAACACTGAAGCTTTCTTT. Translated, it gives CAISLGGAGMNTEAFF.

V usage is TRBV7-2 and J usage is TRBJ1-5; 8 nucleotides line up with TRBD1. The CDR3 runs 14 residues. The germline gives CDR1 SGHTA, CDR2 FQGNSA. V lost 6 bases, J lost 4 bases, and 5 bases stayed unmatched. As DNA, the CDR3 is TGTGCCAGCAGAAAGACAGGGGTAAATCAGCCCCAGCATTTT. Its protein product is CASRKTGVNQPQHF.

The chain combines TRBV18 with TRBJ1-4; 8 positions agree with TRBD1. Germline V CDR1 and CDR2: KGHSH, LQKENI. Trimming cost V 2 bases and J 6 bases; bases outside gene matches: 5. There are 15 residues in the CDR3. The CDR3 coding sequence is TGTGCCAGCTCACCAAGGGGACAGGATCATGAAAAACTGTTTTTT. Protein: CASSPRGQDHEKLFF. Filled out from reference TRBV18 and TRBJ1-4, the complete variable domain reads NAGVMQNPRHLVRRRGQEARLRCSPMKGHSHVYWYRQLPEEGLKFMVYLQKENIIDESGMPKERFSAEFPKEGPSILRIQQVVRGDSAAYFCASSPRGQDHEKLFFGSGTQLSVL.

The chain couples TRBV5-1 to TRBJ1-1, with 7 bases fitting TRBD1. The CDR3 spans 13 residues. Trimming took 4 bases from V and 4 from J; bases not matched to a gene: 4. Looked up from germline, CDR1 is SGHRS and CDR2 is YFSETQ. CDR3 DNA sequence: TGCGCCAGCAGCACCCGACAGGGCACTGAAGCTTTCTTT. Encoded protein: CASSTRQGTEAFF.

This clone showed up just once. V is TRBV30 and J is TRBJ1-5; D is unresolved. CDR3 length: 13 residues. The V and J ends lost 0 bases and 5 bases respectively, with 8 bases between them. The V gene's germline CDR1 is GTSNPN and CDR2 SVGIG (reference sequence). The CDR3, as DNA: TGTGCCTGGAGTGTACGGTCTGATCAGCCCCAGCATTTT. Translated, it gives CAWSVRSDQPQHF.